The 14 T cell receptor beta chains reported below all come from one sample, sequenced in a study of cytomegalovirus exposure and HLA in healthy donors. PCR involved 60 Vbeta and 13 Jbeta primers. Data came from immunoSEQ multiplex PCR; TCRdb stores just in-frame clones and leaves some out. The sample has approximately 100,000 clones, more than 65% seen once. The sequenced material came from PBMCs. All receptors come from a man between 35 and 55 years old in good health and CMV-seropositive.

The V and J genes are TRBV27 and TRBJ2-3, with 7 bases fitting TRBD2. This CDR3 has 14 residues. From germline, CDR1 is MNHEY and CDR2 SMNVEV (reference sequence). V shed 4 bases, J shed 3 bases, and the junction held 4 bases outside the gene matches. The CDR3 nucleotides are TGTGCCAGCAGTTACACCGGGGGGACAGATACGCAGTATTTT. Translation: CASSYTGGTDTQYF.

The rearrangement links TRBV7-2 to TRBJ1-2, with 9 nucleotides matching TRBD1. Per germline, CDR1 SGHTA and CDR2 FQGNSA. Germline trimming cut 3 bases from V and 7 bases from J; bases unmatched to any gene: 3. This CDR3 is 13 amino acids long. CDR3 in amino acids: CASSFQDRGGYTF. The CDR3, as DNA: TGTGCCAGCAGCTTCCAGGACAGGGGTGGCTACACCTTC.

The rearrangement joins TRBV11-3 to TRBJ2-3; no clear D gene. V was clipped by 5 bases and J by 8 bases, with 14 bases between them. The CDR3 is made up of 13 amino acids. The germline gives CDR1 SGHNT, CDR2 YENEEA. Here the CDR3 reads CASSQNPPGTQYF. The CDR3 DNA follows: TGTGCCAGCAGCCAAAACCCGCCGGGTACGCAGTATTTT.

This clone has a handful of counts. The rearrangement joins TRBV7-2 to TRBJ2-7; 10 bases agree with TRBD2. V lost 4 bases and J lost 1; bases outside the gene matches: 4. CDR3 length: 15 amino acids. Germline V gene lookup returns CDR1 SGHTA and CDR2 FQGNSA. CDR3 in DNA: TGTGCCAGCAGCTCACAGCGGGGGGGTTCCTACGAGCAGTACTTC. This sequence encodes CASSSQRGGSYEQYF. The full variable domain, its missing parts supplied by reference TRBV7-2 and TRBJ2-7, is GAGVSQSPSNKVTEKGKDVELRCDPISGHTALYWYRQSLGQGLEFLIYFQGNSAPDKSGLPSDRFSAERTGGSVSTLTIQRTQQEDSAVYLCASSSQRGGSYEQYFGPGTRLTVT.

The chain is built from TRBV4-2 and TRBJ2-3; 15 bases line up with TRBD2. V lost 4 bases and J lost 0; bases outside the gene matches: 5. The germline gives CDR1 LGHNA, CDR2 YNFKEQ. CDR3 length: 18 amino acids. DNA of the CDR3: TGTGCCAGCAGCCGCGGGACTAGCGGGGGGTCTAGCACAGATACGCAGTATTTT. This codes for CASSRGTSGGSSTDTQYF.

The chain joins TRBV7-2 to TRBJ1-6; D unclear. This CDR3 contains 13 residues. The V end was cut by 6 bases, the J end by 7 bases, with 10 bases between. From germline, CDR1 is SGHTA and CDR2 FQGNSA. The CDR3, as DNA: TGTGCCAGCAGTTACGGGAGAAATTCACCCCTCCACTTT. Translated, it gives CASSYGRNSPLHF.

This clone came up a few times. The chain has TRBV7-2 and TRBJ2-7; a weak D match, TRBD2 (5 bases). The germline gives CDR1 SGHTA, CDR2 FQGNSA. CDR3 length: 14 residues. V shed 6 bases and J shed 2 bases, with 14 bases lying between them. The CDR3 region has the DNA TGTGCCAGCAGTCAAAGAGTGGGAGCCTACGAGCAGTACTTC. Protein: CASSQRVGAYEQYF.

The CDR3 sequence: CASSLFRGRGQNEQFF. CDR3 in DNA: TGCGCCAGCAGCTTGTTCCGGGGCAGGGGGCAGAATGAGCAGTTCTTC. V gene TRBV5-1 combines with J gene TRBJ2-1; 8 bases map to TRBD1. V dropped 1 base and J dropped 7; count of bases not matched to a gene: 10. This CDR3 is 16 amino acids long. From germline, CDR1 is SGHRS and CDR2 YFSETQ. The variable domain in full, completed from reference TRBV5-1 and TRBJ2-1, reads KAGVTQTPRYLIKTRGQQVTLSCSPISGHRSVSWYQQTPGQGLQFLFEYFSETQRNKGNFPGRFSGRQFSNSRSEMNVSTLELGDSALYLCASSLFRGRGQNEQFFGPGTRLTVL.

Of note for this clone: An end of the junction does not agree with germline; a read error may underlie this. The same CDR3 arises from other DNA sequences in this sample as well. The CDR3 is CASSAEWRGPVTF. The CDR3 DNA is TGCGCCAGCAGCGCCGAGTGGCGGGGACCTGTAACCTTC. V gene TRBV7-8 combines with J gene TRBJ1-2, with D possibly matching TRBD1 (5 bases). Germline V gives CDR1 SGHVS, CDR2 FQNEAQ. The CDR3 covers 13 residues.

The CDR3 here is CASSPGSTGGVYGYTF. The DNA of the CDR3 is TGCGCCAGCAGCCCTGGTTCGACCGGCGGGGTCTATGGCTACACCTTC. V and J are TRBV5-1 and TRBJ1-2; D gene unclear. The V end lost 4 bases, the J end lost 4 bases, and 20 bases lay between the germline ends. CDR1 and CDR2 from the germline V gene are SGHRS and YFSETQ. The CDR3 consists of 16 residues.

A word on this clone: One junction end does not reproduce the germline sequence, and a read error may be involved. This rearrangement joins TRBV13 to TRBJ2-7; D unclear. Looked up from germline, CDR1 is PRHDT and CDR2 is FYEKMQ (reference sequence). CDR3 length equals 13 residues. CDR3 nucleotides: TGTGCCAGCAGCCTAGGGCAGGTCTACGAGCAGTACTTC. Translation gives CASSLGQVYEQYF. Variable domain in full (rest from reference TRBV13 and TRBJ2-7): AAGVIQSPRHLIKEKRETATLKCYPIPRHDTVYWYQQGPGQDPQFLISFYEKMQSDKGSIPDRFSAQQFSDYHSELNMSSLELGDSALYFCASSLGQVYEQYFGPGTRLTVT.

The genes are TRBV6-4 and TRBJ2-3, with 7 bases fitting TRBD1. V shed 8 bases, J shed 5 bases, and the junction held 7 bases outside the gene matches. The germline CDR1 and CDR2 sequences are MRHNA and SNTAGT. The CDR3 is 13 residues long. CDR3 DNA sequence: TGTGCCAGCTCCGGACAGGCTGGAGATACGCAGTATTTT. This sequence encodes CASSGQAGDTQYF.

V usage is TRBV2 and J usage is TRBJ1-5; D unresolved. This CDR3 comprises 17 residues. CDR1 and CDR2 (germline): SNHLY, FYNNEI. V was cut by 0 bases and J by 0 bases, with 12 bases left in between. The chain's CDR3 is CASSEAEADYSNQPQHF. CDR3 bases: TGTGCCAGCAGTGAAGCGGAGGCAGATTATAGCAATCAGCCCCAGCATTTT.

The chain combines TRBV30 with TRBJ1-2, with a tentative D call TRBD1 (5 bases). V was clipped by 7 bases and J by 4 bases, with 22 bases between them. The germline gives CDR1 GTSNPN, CDR2 SVGIG (reference sequence). This CDR3 comprises 15 residues. The CDR3 region has the DNA TGTGCCTACGCCATGGATGGGGGGACGAGCTATGGCTACACCTTC. Protein: CAYAMDGGTSYGYTF.